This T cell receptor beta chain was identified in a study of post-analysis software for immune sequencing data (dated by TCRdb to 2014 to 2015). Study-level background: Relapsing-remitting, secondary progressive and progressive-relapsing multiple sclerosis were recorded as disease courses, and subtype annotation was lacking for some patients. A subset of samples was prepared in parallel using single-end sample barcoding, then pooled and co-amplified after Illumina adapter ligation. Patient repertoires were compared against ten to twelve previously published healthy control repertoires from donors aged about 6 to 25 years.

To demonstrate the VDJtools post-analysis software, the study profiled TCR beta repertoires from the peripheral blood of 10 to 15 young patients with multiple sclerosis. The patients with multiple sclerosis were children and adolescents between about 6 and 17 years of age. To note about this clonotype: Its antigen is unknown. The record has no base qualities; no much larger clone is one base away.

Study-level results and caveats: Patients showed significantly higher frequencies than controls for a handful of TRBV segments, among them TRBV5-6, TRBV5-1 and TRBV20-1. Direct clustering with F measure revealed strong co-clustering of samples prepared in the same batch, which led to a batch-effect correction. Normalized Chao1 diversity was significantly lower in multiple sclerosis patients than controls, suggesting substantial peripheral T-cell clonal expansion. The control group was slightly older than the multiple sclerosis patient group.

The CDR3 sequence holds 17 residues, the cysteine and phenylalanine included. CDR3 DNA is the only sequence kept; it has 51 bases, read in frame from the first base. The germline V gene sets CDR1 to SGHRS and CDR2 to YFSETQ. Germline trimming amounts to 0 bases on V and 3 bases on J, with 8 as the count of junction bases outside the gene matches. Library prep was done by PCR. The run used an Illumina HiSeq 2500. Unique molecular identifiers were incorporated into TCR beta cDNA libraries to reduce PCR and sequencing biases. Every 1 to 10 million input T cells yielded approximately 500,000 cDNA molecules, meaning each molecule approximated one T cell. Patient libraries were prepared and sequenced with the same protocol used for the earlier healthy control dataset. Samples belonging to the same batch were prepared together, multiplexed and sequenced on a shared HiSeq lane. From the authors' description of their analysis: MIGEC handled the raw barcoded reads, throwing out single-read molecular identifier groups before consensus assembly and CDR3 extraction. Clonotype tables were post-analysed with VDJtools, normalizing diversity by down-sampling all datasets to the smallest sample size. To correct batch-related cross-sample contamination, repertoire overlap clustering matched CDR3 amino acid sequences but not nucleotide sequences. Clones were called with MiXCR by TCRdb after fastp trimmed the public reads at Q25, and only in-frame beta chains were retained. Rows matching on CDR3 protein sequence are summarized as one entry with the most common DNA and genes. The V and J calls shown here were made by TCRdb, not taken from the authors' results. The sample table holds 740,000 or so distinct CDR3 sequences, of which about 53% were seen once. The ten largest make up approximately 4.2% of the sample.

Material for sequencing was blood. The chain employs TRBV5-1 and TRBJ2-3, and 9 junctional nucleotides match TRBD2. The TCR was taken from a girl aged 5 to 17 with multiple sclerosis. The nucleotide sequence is TGCGCCAGCAGCTTGGATTTTGCGGGGGGGGTGACAGATACGCAGTATTTT. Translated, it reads CASSLDFAGGVTDTQYF.